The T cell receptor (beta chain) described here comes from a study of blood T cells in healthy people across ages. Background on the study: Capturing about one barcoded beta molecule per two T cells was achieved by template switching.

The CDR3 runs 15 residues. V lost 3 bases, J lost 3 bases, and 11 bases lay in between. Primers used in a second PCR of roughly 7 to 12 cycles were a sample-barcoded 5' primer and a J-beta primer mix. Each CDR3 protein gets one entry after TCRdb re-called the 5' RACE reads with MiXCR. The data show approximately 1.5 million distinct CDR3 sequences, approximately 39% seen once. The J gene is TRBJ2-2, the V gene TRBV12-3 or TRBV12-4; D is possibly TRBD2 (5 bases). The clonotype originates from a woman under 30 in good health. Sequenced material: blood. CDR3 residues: CASSFHSGYTGELFF. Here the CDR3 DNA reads TGTGCCAGCAGTTTTCACAGCGGTTACACCGGGGAGCTGTTTTTT.